One TCR beta chain is described in this entry. Its cognate antigen is unknown. The data derive from a study of CD4+ T cells in melanoma. The assay was immunoSEQ multiplex PCR, and TCRdb's table has in-frame clones only and misses some. The sample has 45,000 or so clones; roughly 89% are singletons. Germline V gives CDR1 SGHNT, CDR2 YENEEA. The CDR3 runs to 13 residues. V was trimmed by 4 bases and J by 3 bases, leaving 9 bases between them. Overall study results and limits: In melanoma, neoantigen-specific CD4+ T cells reportedly differed in differentiation state. CD8+ T cell, macrophage and B cell function reportedly correlated with neoantigen-specific CD4+ T cells.

This sequence joins TRBV11-3 and TRBJ1-1; D gene uncertain. The TCR sequence derives from a human donor with melanoma. Material for sequencing was peripheral blood. CDR3 in amino acids: CASSSGWDTEAFF. The CDR3 DNA reads as TGTGCCAGCAGCTCGGGATGGGACACTGAAGCTTTCTTT.